The text below deals with one T cell receptor (beta chain). This specimen belongs to a study of T cell responses to AZD1222 COVID-19 vaccine. Study in general: Second-dose intervals of approximately 4 or approximately 12 weeks were pooled.

Measured with immunoSEQ multiplex PCR; TCRdb has only the in-frame clones, and not every one. The data contain roughly 100,000 clones, roughly 91% of them singletons. The ends were cut back, 3 bases at V and 5 bases at J, with 20 bases in the middle. The CDR3 spans 17 residues. Looked up from germline, CDR1 is LNHDA and CDR2 is SQIVND (reference sequence). The receptor's source is an adult in good health. Source: peripheral blood, taken on day 0 of AZD1222 vaccination. The J gene is TRBJ2-1, the V gene TRBV19, with D possibly TRBD2 on 6 matching bases. CDR3 coding DNA: TGTGCCAGTAGTATGAGGATGGGGGGTAGCGGTAACAATGAGCAGTTCTTC. This gives the protein CASSMRMGGSGNNEQFF. Using reference TRBV19 and TRBJ2-1 for the parts outside the CDR3, the full variable domain is DGGITQSPKYLFRKEGQNVTLSCEQNLNHDAMYWYRQDPGQGLRLIYYSQIVNDFQKGDIAEGYSVSREKKESFPLTVTSAQKNPTAFYLCASSMRMGGSGNNEQFFGPGTRLTVL.